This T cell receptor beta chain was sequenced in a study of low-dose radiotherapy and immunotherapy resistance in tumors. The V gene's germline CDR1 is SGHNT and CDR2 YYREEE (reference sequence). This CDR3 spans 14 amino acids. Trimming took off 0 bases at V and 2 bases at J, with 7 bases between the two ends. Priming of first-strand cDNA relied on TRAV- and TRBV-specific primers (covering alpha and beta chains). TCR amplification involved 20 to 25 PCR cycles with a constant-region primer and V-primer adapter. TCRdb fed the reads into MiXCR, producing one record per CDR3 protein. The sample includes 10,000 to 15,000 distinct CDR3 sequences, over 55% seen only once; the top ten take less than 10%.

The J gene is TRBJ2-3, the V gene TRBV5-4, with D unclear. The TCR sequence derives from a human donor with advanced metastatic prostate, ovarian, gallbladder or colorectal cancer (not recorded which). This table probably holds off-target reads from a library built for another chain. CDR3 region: CASSLAASTDTQYF. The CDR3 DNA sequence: TGTGCCAGCAGCTTGGCGGCCTCCACAGATACGCAGTATTTT.